These T cell receptor beta chains were read from a single sample in a study of shared clonotypes between healthy human individuals. The repertoire was sequenced with immunoSEQ multiplex PCR; TCRdb's copy has only in-frame clones and lacks some. The data hold 1.5 million to 2.5 million clones, with roughly 95% observed a single time. Sequences were obtained from naive CD8+ T cells sorted from blood. These receptor sequences come from a man younger than 30 in good health. CDR3s leave out the opening cysteine and the closing phenylalanine or tryptophan. The order of the fields is V gene, clone size, D gene, CDR3 protein. D genes are given only for firm matches. A row's size may be missing; if present it is once, few, many or a size class.

>TRBV6-1|.|TRBD2
ATTGGLNTQY
>TRBV27|.|.
ASSPGTVQETQY
>TRBV5-6|.|TRBD1
ASSWGQGEGGYT
>TRBV7-9|.|TRBD1
ASSFRQGASGELF
>TRBV7-9|.|TRBD1
ASAGQGHEQY
>TRBV27|.|TRBD1
ASSLSRQGAWETQY
>TRBV9|.|.
ASSPNRAPHNSPLH
>TRBV11-2|.|.
ASSLELVGIETQY
>TRBV11-2|.|.
ASSLSVSSYNEQF
>TRBV2|.|.
ASMGGATYNEQF
>TRBV11-1|.|.
ASSLAGWTDTQY
>TRBV7-6|.|TRBD2
ASSLERGSYEQY
>TRBV18|.|TRBD2
ASSPPGLAGGVDEQF
>TRBV11-2|.|.
ASSFLSNEQF
>TRBV10-1|.|TRBD1
ASSEWDRPYEQY
>TRBV30|.|TRBD1
AWSVLEGARSGYT
>TRBV5-1|.|TRBD1
ASRDRANTEAF
>TRBV7-9|.|.
ASSLSGHEQY
>TRBV27|few|.
AARGFYGYT
>TRBV28|.|TRBD1
ASSLNQLRQGVQSYEQY
>TRBV7-2|.|.
ASSFFQGEGLDNEQF
>TRBV4-1|.|TRBD2
ASSQEGLAGLMGETQY
>TRBV9|.|.
ASSVGWGGAIAYEQY
>TRBV27|.|TRBD1
ASSPQGAAYEQY
>TRBV15|.|.
ATSTPAGYLPYEQY
>TRBV7-2|once|.
ASSLGYGNEQF
>TRBV27|.|.
ASSPGERGNLNEQF
>TRBV2|once|.
ASSEWWQTEAF
>TRBV27|.|.
ASSPMGGLVDGYT
>TRBV10-2|few|.
ASRDLKGGYT
>TRBV10-2|.|.
ASSETGPDGYT
>TRBV6-5|.|.
ASSSDYSGANVLT
>TRBV27|.|.
ASTSTGELF
>TRBV6-1|.|TRBD1
ASSDGTEPEGGELF
>TRBV7-2|.|.
ASSLDQDVGETQY
>TRBV10-2|.|.
ASSEGWAGELF
>TRBV12-5|.|.
ASGLPPGGPHT
>TRBV7-2|.|TRBD2
ASIPSGGYEQY
>TRBV10-1|.|.
ASSSDSARGTNTQY
>TRBV12-2|.|.
ASPDTFGRGN
>TRBV13|.|.
ASSSGLFTDTQY
>TRBV4-1|.|TRBD1
ASSQDRGARGPEAF
>TRBV7-6|.|TRBD2
ASSKGLAGGPSVDEQY
>TRBV7-9|.|.
ASSLDAQYSGANVLT
>TRBV9|.|.
ASSPSPGNTGELF
>TRBV6-1|.|TRBD2
ASSEGGLAGIYGQY
>TRBV7-2|.|TRBD2
ASSLLFTGTSGTDTQY
>TRBV6-5|.|.
ATSQGGKNIQY
>TRBV27|.|.
ASSLSEGAISYEQY
>TRBV6-5|.|TRBD1
ASRQGGQPQH